A few counts support the clone carrying this T cell receptor beta chain. The antigen is undetermined. This entry comes from a study of T cell repertoires in cytomegalovirus infection. About the study: Indications of both CMV infection and matching HLA type were provided by public TCR beta signatures. Study conclusions and caveats: In two of eight donors, the top clonotype was HLA-C-restricted CMV-specific.

The length of the CDR3 is 17 residues. CDR1 is SGHVS, CDR2 FQNEAQ, per germline. V was clipped by 2 bases and J by 7 bases, with 21 bases between them. TCRdb reanalysed the reads using MiXCR and keeps one entry per CDR3 protein. The sample shows roughly 51,000 distinct CDR3 sequences, 15% to 25% of them seen only once. The chain recombines TRBV7-8 with TRBJ2-1; D gene unclear. The sequence was obtained from a human donor in good health (CMV status not recorded). Some clones in this sample may be carry-over from other donors' samples. The source was CD8+ T cells from cultured PBMCs, collected from culture after CMV antigen stimulation. The CDR3 here is CASSLRTGAHSVNEQFF. Here the CDR3 DNA reads TGTGCCAGCAGCTTAAGGACCGGCGCGCATTCCGTAAATGAGCAGTTCTTC. Together with reference TRBV7-8 and TRBJ2-1, the CDR3 gives the full variable domain: GAGVSQSPRYKVAKRGQDVALRCDPISGHVSLFWYQQALGQGPEFLTYFQNEAQLDKSGLPSDRFFAERPEGSVSTLKIQRTQQEDSAVYLCASSLRTGAHSVNEQFFGPGTRLTVL.